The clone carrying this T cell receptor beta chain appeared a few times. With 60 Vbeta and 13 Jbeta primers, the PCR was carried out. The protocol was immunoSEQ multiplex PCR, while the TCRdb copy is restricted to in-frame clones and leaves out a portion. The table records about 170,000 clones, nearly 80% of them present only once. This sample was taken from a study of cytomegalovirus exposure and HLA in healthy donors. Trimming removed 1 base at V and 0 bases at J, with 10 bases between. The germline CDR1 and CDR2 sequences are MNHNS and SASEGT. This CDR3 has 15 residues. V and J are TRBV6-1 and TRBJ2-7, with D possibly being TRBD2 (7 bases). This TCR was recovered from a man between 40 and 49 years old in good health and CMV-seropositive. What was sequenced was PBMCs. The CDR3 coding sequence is TGTGCCAGCAGTGAAGAGGGAGGGGGCTCCTACGAGCAGTACTTC. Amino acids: CASSEEGGGSYEQYF.